The rows below give T cell receptor beta chains drawn from one sample of a study of regulatory T cells in long-lasting Graves disease. TCRdb passed the multiplex PCR reads through MiXCR, listing each CDR3 protein once. The data hold roughly 380,000 distinct CDR3 sequences, with over 15% observed a single time. These same data were also listed under a study on T cells in Graves' hyperthyroidism and ophthalmopathy.

The material was peripheral blood mononuclear cells (PBMCs), obtained at new diagnosis, from a patient treated with antithyroid drugs. Every receptor here comes from a man in his forties or fifties with Graves disease. The CDR3 runs from the conserved cysteine through the conserved F or W. D genes are given only for firm matches. Clone sizes are given selectively: once, few, many, or a class where the clone is expanded.

d_gene: TRBD1; v_gene: TRBV12-3/TRBV12-4; j_gene: TRBJ2-3; abundance: many; CDR3nt: TGTGCCAGCAGTTTTCGGACAGGTTCAGATACGCAGTATTTT; CDR3aa: CASSFRTGSDTQYF
d_gene: TRBD2; v_gene: TRBV5-1; j_gene: TRBJ2-3; abundance: many; CDR3nt: TGCGCCAGCAGCTTGGCTAGCGGGGGGATCACAGATACGCAGTATTTT; CDR3aa: CASSLASGGITDTQYF
d_gene: TRBD1; v_gene: TRBV20-1; j_gene: TRBJ1-5; abundance: many; CDR3nt: TGCAGTGCTAGAGATTGGGTTGGGGACAGAGAGTATAGCAATCAGCCCCAGCATTTT; CDR3aa: CSARDWVGDREYSNQPQHF
d_gene: NA; v_gene: TRBV5-1; j_gene: TRBJ1-4; abundance: many; CDR3nt: TGCGCCAGCAGCTTGCAAGGGTTCACTAATGAAAAACTGTTTTTT; CDR3aa: CASSLQGFTNEKLFF
d_gene: NA; v_gene: TRBV6-1; j_gene: TRBJ2-6; abundance: many; CDR3nt: TGTGCCAGCAGTGAAGCATTTTTACACCTCGGGGCTGGGGCCAACGTCCTGACTTTC; CDR3aa: CASSEAFLHLGAGANVLTF
d_gene: TRBD2; v_gene: TRBV20-1; j_gene: TRBJ2-3; abundance: many; CDR3nt: TGCAGTGCCCCAAAAGTAGCGGGGGCAGTGGGTACGCAGTATTTT; CDR3aa: CSAPKVAGAVGTQYF
d_gene: TRBD1; v_gene: TRBV2; j_gene: TRBJ1-5; abundance: NA; CDR3nt: TGTGCCAGCGGCAGAGGGGACAGGGCTAGGAGCAATCAGCCCCAGCATTTT; CDR3aa: CASGRGDRARSNQPQHF
d_gene: TRBD1; v_gene: TRBV5-1; j_gene: TRBJ2-3; abundance: many; CDR3nt: TGCGCCAGCAGCCCGACAGGGTACGCAGATACGCAGTATTTT; CDR3aa: CASSPTGYADTQYF
d_gene: NA; v_gene: TRBV12-3/TRBV12-4; j_gene: TRBJ2-5; abundance: many; CDR3nt: TGTGCCAGCAGTTTACGGGGAAACCAAGAGACCCAGTACTTC; CDR3aa: CASSLRGNQETQYF
d_gene: NA; v_gene: TRBV18; j_gene: TRBJ2-5; abundance: NA; CDR3nt: TGTGCCAGCACCCGACAGGATCAAGAGACCCAGTACTTC; CDR3aa: CASTRQDQETQYF
d_gene: TRBD2; v_gene: TRBV20-1; j_gene: TRBJ2-3; abundance: many; CDR3nt: TGCAGTGCTAGGCAGCGGGGGGGTCCAGATACGCAGTATTTT; CDR3aa: CSARQRGGPDTQYF
d_gene: TRBD1; v_gene: TRBV28; j_gene: TRBJ2-5; abundance: many; CDR3nt: TGTGCCAGCAGGTTGGGACAGGGAGGAGAGACCCAGTACTTC; CDR3aa: CASRLGQGGETQYF
d_gene: TRBD2; v_gene: TRBV3-1; j_gene: TRBJ2-1; abundance: many; CDR3nt: TGTGCCAGCAGCCACTCCGGGACTAGCCACAATGAGCAGTTCTTC; CDR3aa: CASSHSGTSHNEQFF
d_gene: TRBD1; v_gene: TRBV5-1; j_gene: TRBJ1-1; abundance: NA; CDR3nt: TGCGCCAGCAGAGACAGGGAGAACACTGAAGCTTTCTTT; CDR3aa: CASRDRENTEAFF
d_gene: NA; v_gene: TRBV14; j_gene: TRBJ2-3; abundance: many; CDR3nt: TGTGCCAGCAGCCCAACGAGGGGTGCAGATACGCAGTATTTT; CDR3aa: CASSPTRGADTQYF
d_gene: NA; v_gene: TRBV5-6; j_gene: TRBJ2-1; abundance: NA; CDR3nt: TGTGCCAGCAGCTTGGAAGGGGCGGGGTTCTTC; CDR3aa: CASSLEGAGFF
d_gene: NA; v_gene: TRBV6-1; j_gene: TRBJ1-1; abundance: many; CDR3nt: TGTGCCAGCCCCCCAAGCACTGAAGCTTTCTTT; CDR3aa: CASPPSTEAFF
d_gene: NA; v_gene: TRBV2; j_gene: TRBJ1-1; abundance: many; CDR3nt: TGTGCCAGCAGTGATCTCGTCCAAATGAACACTGAAGCTTTCTTT; CDR3aa: CASSDLVQMNTEAFF
d_gene: NA; v_gene: TRBV5-1; j_gene: TRBJ2-5; abundance: many; CDR3nt: TGCGCCAGCAGCTTGGGGATTCTGCCGGGACATGGGGAGACCCAGTACTTC; CDR3aa: CASSLGILPGHGETQYF
d_gene: NA; v_gene: TRBV29-1; j_gene: TRBJ1-1; abundance: many; CDR3nt: TGCAGCGTTGAAGTTTCCAGGGACACTGAAGCTTTCTTT; CDR3aa: CSVEVSRDTEAFF
d_gene: NA; v_gene: TRBV29-1; j_gene: TRBJ2-5; abundance: many; CDR3nt: TGCAGCGCCCCCTTCGGATGGCGGGACCAAGAGACCCAGTACTTC; CDR3aa: CSAPFGWRDQETQYF
d_gene: TRBD1; v_gene: TRBV20-1; j_gene: TRBJ2-1; abundance: NA; CDR3nt: TGCAGTGCTAGACCCTTACCACAGGGGGTAGCCTACAATGAGCAGTTCTTC; CDR3aa: CSARPLPQGVAYNEQFF
d_gene: TRBD1; v_gene: TRBV7-9; j_gene: TRBJ2-5; abundance: NA; CDR3nt: TGTGCCAGCAGCCCTCGACAGGGAGTCGGCCAAGAGACCCAGTACTTC; CDR3aa: CASSPRQGVGQETQYF
d_gene: TRBD1; v_gene: TRBV4-1; j_gene: TRBJ2-7; abundance: NA; CDR3nt: TGCGCCAGCAGCCACCCGGGACAGGGACTCCTGTACGAGCAGTACTTC; CDR3aa: CASSHPGQGLLYEQYF
d_gene: NA; v_gene: TRBV6-1; j_gene: TRBJ2-7; abundance: few; CDR3nt: TGTGCCAGCAGATCCCGCGGGACAGTCTACGAGCAGTACTTC; CDR3aa: CASRSRGTVYEQYF
d_gene: NA; v_gene: TRBV25-1; j_gene: TRBJ2-5; abundance: few; CDR3nt: TGTGCCAGCAGGAGGGGGGGCCAAGAGACCCAGTACTTC; CDR3aa: CASRRGGQETQYF
d_gene: NA; v_gene: TRBV7-2; j_gene: TRBJ2-7; abundance: many; CDR3nt: TGTGCCAGCAGCCGGGACACCTACGAGCAGTACTTC; CDR3aa: CASSRDTYEQYF
d_gene: NA; v_gene: TRBV20-1; j_gene: TRBJ2-1; abundance: few; CDR3nt: TGCAGTGCTAGAGATTATGGAGGGCACCTCGGCGATGAGCAGTTCTTC; CDR3aa: CSARDYGGHLGDEQFF
d_gene: NA; v_gene: TRBV5-1; j_gene: TRBJ2-2; abundance: few; CDR3nt: TGCGCCAGCAGCTTGGACGGGACAACCACCGGGGAGCTGTTTTTT; CDR3aa: CASSLDGTTTGELFF
d_gene: NA; v_gene: TRBV3-1; j_gene: TRBJ2-4; abundance: few; CDR3nt: TGTGCCAGCAGCCAAGATTCGGCGTTGAACATTCAGTACTTC; CDR3aa: CASSQDSALNIQYF
d_gene: TRBD2; v_gene: TRBV9; j_gene: TRBJ2-3; abundance: NA; CDR3nt: TGTGCCAGCAGCGTAGACGCTAGCGGGGGATCCGATACGCAGTATTTT; CDR3aa: CASSVDASGGSDTQYF
d_gene: TRBD2; v_gene: TRBV20-1; j_gene: TRBJ2-7; abundance: many; CDR3nt: TGCAGTGCTAGAGATTGGAGCGGGGGGGAAACCTACGAGCAGTACTTC; CDR3aa: CSARDWSGGETYEQYF
d_gene: TRBD1; v_gene: TRBV13; j_gene: TRBJ2-2; abundance: many; CDR3nt: TGTGCCAGCAGCTACTCCGGGACAGGGGTGGACACCGGGGAGCTGTTTTTT; CDR3aa: CASSYSGTGVDTGELFF
d_gene: TRBD2; v_gene: TRBV3-1; j_gene: TRBJ2-1; abundance: many; CDR3nt: TGTGCCAGCAGCCTATCCGGGGGGGATCAGTTCTTC; CDR3aa: CASSLSGGDQFF
d_gene: TRBD2; v_gene: TRBV5-1; j_gene: TRBJ2-7; abundance: NA; CDR3nt: TGCGCCAGCAGCTTGGGGCTAGCGGGGGAAAGAACCTACGAGCAGTACTTC; CDR3aa: CASSLGLAGERTYEQYF
d_gene: NA; v_gene: TRBV5-1; j_gene: TRBJ1-5; abundance: many; CDR3nt: TGCGCCAGCAGCTTGTACGGAGATAGCAATCAGCCCCAGCATTTT; CDR3aa: CASSLYGDSNQPQHF
d_gene: TRBD2; v_gene: TRBV20-1; j_gene: TRBJ2-5; abundance: many; CDR3nt: TGCAGTGCTAGAGACCGTCGGCTAGCGGTGGAGACCCAGTACTTC; CDR3aa: CSARDRRLAVETQYF
d_gene: NA; v_gene: TRBV6-1; j_gene: TRBJ1-5; abundance: few; CDR3nt: TGTGCCAGCAGTGCCCGCGGAATTTATCAGCCCCAGCATTTT; CDR3aa: CASSARGIYQPQHF
d_gene: NA; v_gene: TRBV9; j_gene: TRBJ2-7; abundance: NA; CDR3nt: TGTGCCAGCAGCGTAGGGAGTAGGGGGTACGAGCAGTACTTC; CDR3aa: CASSVGSRGYEQYF